What follows are 24 T cell receptor beta chains derived from one specimen sequenced in a study of OX40 agonist ivuxolimab in advanced cancers. The data were produced by immunoSEQ multiplex PCR, yet TCRdb's version contains in-frame clones alone and is incomplete. The sample lists approximately 10,000 clones; 86% were seen once. Specimen: CD4+ or CD8+ T cells sorted from blood, collected in a trial of the OX40 agonist ivuxolimab. These receptors originate from an adult with an advanced solid tumor such as melanoma, head and neck, liver or kidney cancer.

The chain links TRBV5-8 to TRBJ1-4; D might be TRBD1 (6 bases). Between the trimmed V and J ends, which lost 1 base and 5 bases, there was a span of 15 bases. This CDR3 has 16 amino acids. Germline CDR1 SGHTS, CDR2 YDEGEE. CDR3 nucleotides: TGTGCCAGCAGCTTGATAGGGGGGGCCCCGAATGAAAAACTGTTTTTT. This sequence encodes CASSLIGGAPNEKLFF.

This chain joins TRBV5-1 and TRBJ2-7, with D maybe TRBD2 (7 bases). Germline V lookup: CDR1 SGHRS, CDR2 YFSETQ. The CDR3 has 13 amino acids. V was clipped by 5 bases and J by 4 bases, with 13 bases between them. The CDR3 loop reads CASRLGGDYEQYF. As DNA, the CDR3 is TGCGCCAGCAGGCTAGGGGGGGATTACGAGCAGTACTTC.

This clone was observed a single time. The chain links TRBV29-1 to TRBJ2-5, with D possibly matching TRBD1 (7 bases). This CDR3 comprises 14 residues. Trimming shortened V by 4 bases and J by 2 bases, and 14 bases separated the two germline ends. Germline assignment: CDR1 SQVTM and CDR2 ANQGSEA. CDR3 DNA sequence: TGCAGCGTTGTCCGGGCAGGGGGGCAAGAGACCCAGTACTTC. It yields the protein CSVVRAGGQETQYF.

The DNA for the CDR3 is TGCGCCAGCAGCCAAGTCCCTCCAGAGAGCTCCTACAATGAGCAGTTCTTC. This translates into CASSQVPPESSYNEQFF. The J gene is TRBJ2-1, the V gene TRBV4-1, with D unclear. This CDR3 comprises 17 residues. Germline CDR1 MGHRA, CDR2 YSYEKL. V shed 1 base and J shed 0 bases, with 13 bases lying between them.

J is TRBJ2-7 and V is TRBV7-9; 9 bases line up with TRBD1. Losses at the gene ends were 1 base for V and 3 bases for J; bases not matched to a gene: 4. This CDR3 comprises 15 residues. The germline V gene encodes CDR1 SEHNR and CDR2 FQNEAQ (reference sequence). The CDR3 region is CASSLEGQGFYEQYF. The CDR3 DNA follows: TGTGCCAGCAGCTTAGAGGGACAGGGATTCTACGAGCAGTACTTC.

This chain connects TRBV15 to TRBJ2-3; D may be TRBD2 (5 bases). CDR1 is LNHNV, CDR2 YYDKDF, per germline (reference sequence). V lost 8 bases to trimming and J lost 5 bases, with 29 bases between them. CDR3 length: 18 amino acids. CDR3 in DNA: TGTGCCACCCAAGATGGCAGATCGATGACCGGGATAGGAGATACGCAGTATTTT. This encodes CATQDGRSMTGIGDTQYF.

The V gene is TRBV6-1, the J gene TRBJ2-2; weak D call: TRBD2 (6 bases). The CDR3 is 14 residues long. The germline V gene has CDR1 MNHNS and CDR2 SASEGT. V lost 11 bases and J lost 7, with 20 bases in between. The CDR3 loop reads CAGGSGDYFGELFF. CDR3 DNA: TGTGCCGGGGGTAGCGGAGACTATTTCGGGGAGCTGTTTTTT.

This sequence joins TRBV5-1 and TRBJ2-1; 12 bases match TRBD2. CDR1 and CDR2 from the germline V gene are SGHRS and YFSETQ. J lost 8 bases, V lost 0 bases, and 12 bases had no gene match. The CDR3 has 18 residues. CDR3 coding DNA: TGCGCCAGCAGCTTGGACATTATACTAGCGGGAGGTACAGATGAGCAGTTCTTC. It is translated as CASSLDIILAGGTDEQFF.

This chain uses TRBV10-3 with TRBJ1-1, with TRBD1 as a possible D gene (5 bases). Germline V CDR1 and CDR2: ENHRY, SYGVKD. V was clipped by 6 bases and J by 8 bases, with 10 bases between them. This CDR3 region has 11 residues. The CDR3: CAISWGGEAFF. The CDR3 DNA follows: TGTGCCATCAGCTGGGGGGGGGAAGCTTTCTTT.

The genes are TRBV5-6 and TRBJ2-5, with TRBD2 matching over 10 bases. Losses at the gene ends were 6 bases for V and 5 bases for J; bases not matched to a gene: 10. From germline, CDR1 is SGHDT and CDR2 YYEEEE. This CDR3 has 15 residues. CDR3 sequence (DNA): TGTGCCAGCATCCTGGCCGCTAGCGGGAGTGAGACCCAGTACTTC. Amino acids: CASILAASGSETQYF. Full variable domain (rest looked up from reference TRBV5-6 and TRBJ2-5): DAGVTQSPTHLIKTRGQQVTLRCSPKSGHDTVSWYQQALGQGPQFIFQYYEEEERQRGNFPDRFSGHQFPNYSSELNVNALLLGDSALYLCASILAASGSETQYFGPGTRLLVL.

This chain joins TRBV29-1 and TRBJ1-2; maybe TRBD1 (6 bases). The CDR3 consists of 15 residues. Germline values: CDR1 SQVTM, CDR2 ANQGSEA. Trimming removed 0 bases from V and 5 bases from J, with 16 bases in between. The CDR3 coding sequence is TGCAGCGTTGAAGACCCCGGGACACCTGTTTATGGCTACACCTTC. Protein product: CSVEDPGTPVYGYTF.

The chain combines TRBV11-1 with TRBJ1-1, with D possibly being TRBD1 (5 bases). The CDR3 spans 13 residues. The V end lost 1 base, the J end lost 5 bases, and 8 bases lay between the germline ends. CDR1 is SGHAT and CDR2 is FQDESV in the germline V gene (reference sequence). CDR3 residues: CASSLGWGTEAFF. CDR3 nucleotides: TGTGCCAGCAGCTTAGGGTGGGGGACTGAAGCTTTCTTT. Full variable domain (missing parts from reference TRBV11-1 and TRBJ1-1): EAEVAQSPRYKITEKSQAVAFWCDPISGHATLYWYRQILGQGPELLVQFQDESVVDDSQLPKDRFSAERLKGVDSTLKIQPAELGDSAMYLCASSLGWGTEAFFGQGTRLTVV.

This clone showed up just once. For the CDR3, the DNA is TGCAGCGTAACCGGGACTAGCGGCCCCGGGCTTTACAATGAGCAGTTCTTC. It translates to CSVTGTSGPGLYNEQFF. J is TRBJ2-1 and V is TRBV29-1, with 11 nucleotides matching TRBD2. The length of the CDR3 is 17 residues. The J segment lost 4 bases and the V segment lost 6 bases, leaving 14 bases of the junction unmatched. Germline V gives CDR1 SQVTM, CDR2 ANQGSEA.

The J gene is TRBJ2-3, the V gene TRBV28; 11 bases fit TRBD2. The CDR3 runs 18 residues. Unmatched junction bases numbered 9, after V lost 1 base and J lost 3 bases. From germline, CDR1 is MDHEN and CDR2 SYDVKM. The CDR3 DNA follows: TGTGCCAGCAGTTTATTCTCCACTAGCGGGAGAACGACAGATACGCAGTATTTT. This encodes CASSLFSTSGRTTDTQYF.

The V call is TRBV5-1, the J call TRBJ1-1, with a tentative D call TRBD1 (6 bases). This CDR3 comprises 17 residues. V lost 0 bases and J 4 bases, leaving 19 bases between the germline ends. Looked up from germline, CDR1 is SGHRS and CDR2 is YFSETQ. The CDR3 DNA sequence: TGCGCCAGCAGCTTGGGCCCCGGGGCAGGGGAACCCACTGAAGCTTTCTTT. As protein: CASSLGPGAGEPTEAFF.

The chain links TRBV15 to TRBJ2-1, with 7 bases that match TRBD2. Germline assignment: CDR1 LNHNV and CDR2 YYDKDF (reference sequence). This CDR3 has 15 residues. Trimming cost V 0 bases and J 9 bases; bases outside gene matches: 8. CDR3 in DNA: TGTGCCACCAGCAGAGAGTGGCGGGAGTTAAGTGAGCAGTTCTTC. Translation: CATSREWRELSEQFF.

The chain recombines TRBV27 with TRBJ2-3; weak D call: TRBD2 (5 bases). Germline V gives CDR1 MNHEY, CDR2 SMNVEV (reference sequence). The V end lost 5 bases, the J end lost 1 base, and 22 bases lay between the germline ends. The length of the CDR3 is 18 residues. CDR3 loop: CASSTYPFRGSGTDTQYF. In nucleotides, the CDR3 is TGTGCCAGCAGTACCTACCCATTCCGCGGGTCTGGCACAGATACGCAGTATTTT.

This chain links TRBV15 with TRBJ2-7; 9 bases are shared with TRBD1. CDR3 length: 13 residues. Unmatched junction bases numbered 4, after V lost 4 bases and J lost 6 bases. The germline gives CDR1 LNHNV, CDR2 YYDKDF (reference sequence). CDR3 amino acids: CATSTTGGSEQYF. The DNA for the CDR3 is TGTGCCACCAGCACGACAGGGGGAAGCGAGCAGTACTTC.

The V call is TRBV4-1, the J call TRBJ2-7; no reliable D call. The V end lost 3 bases, the J end lost 1 base, and 10 bases lay between the germline ends. The CDR3 is 14 amino acids. Germline V lookup: CDR1 MGHRA, CDR2 YSYEKL. CDR3 sequence reads: CASSQLLRSYEQYF. The CDR3 coding sequence is TGCGCCAGCAGCCAGCTACTTCGTTCCTACGAGCAGTACTTC.

The chain recombines TRBV6-6 with TRBJ2-6; tentative D call: TRBD1 (5 bases). The CDR3 consists of 15 residues. V lost 6 bases and J 2 bases, leaving 11 bases between the germline ends. Germline values: CDR1 MNHNY, CDR2 SVGAGI (reference sequence). In DNA, the CDR3 is TGTGCCAGCAGGGGCTCAGGGACTGGGGCCAACGTCCTGACTTTC. Protein: CASRGSGTGANVLTF.

This clone was seen more than once but under ten times. The chain carries TRBV10-1 and TRBJ1-1, with no clear D. The CDR3 is 13 residues long. The V and J ends lost 0 bases and 4 bases respectively, with 6 bases between them. Germline loops: CDR1 WNHNN, CDR2 SYGVQD (reference sequence). The CDR3 region has the DNA TGCGCCAGCAGTGAGTCGACGGGCACTGAAGCTTTCTTT. Translated: CASSESTGTEAFF.

The chain is built from TRBV28 and TRBJ2-3, with 8 bases matching TRBD2. The V gene end was trimmed by 6 bases and the J gene end by 1 base; junction bases not matched to a gene: 6. Germline values: CDR1 MDHEN, CDR2 SYDVKM. The CDR3 totals 15 residues. In DNA form, the CDR3 reads TGTGCCAGCAGCCCTCCGCGGGAGGGCACAGATACGCAGTATTTT. It is translated as CASSPPREGTDTQYF.

The chain joins TRBV6-5 to TRBJ2-1; the match to TRBD1 covers 10 bases. The CDR3 runs to 15 residues. Germline V gives CDR1 MNHEY, CDR2 SVGAGI. The J segment lost 2 bases and the V segment lost 6 bases, leaving 4 bases of the junction unmatched. CDR3 sequence: CASRIGQGAYNEQFF. In DNA, the CDR3 is TGTGCCAGCAGAATCGGACAGGGGGCCTACAATGAGCAGTTCTTC.

The chain carries TRBV12-5 and TRBJ2-1; D is possibly TRBD1 (6 bases). Germline CDR1 and CDR2: LGHNT and FRNRAP. The CDR3 sequence is 14 residues long. V was cut by 7 bases and J by 11 bases, with 21 bases left in between. This CDR3 reads CASAPGQEFRKQFF. The DNA for the CDR3 is TGTGCTAGTGCCCCGGGACAAGAGTTTCGAAAGCAGTTCTTC.